Each of the 32 T cell receptor beta chains below was sequenced from the same sample in a study of blood T cells in healthy people across ages. With a J-beta primer mix and a sample-barcoded 5' primer, a second PCR ran 7 to 11 cycles. TCRdb analysed the 5' RACE reads with MiXCR anew, one entry per CDR3 protein. The table shows some 800,000 distinct CDR3 sequences, with around 25% occurring only once. This sample was shared with a second study, whose subject was T cells of mothers and their children.

Source material: blood. The receptors shown here come from a boy younger than 18 in good health.

This clonotype turned up a few times. V and J are TRBV20-1 and TRBJ1-5; no definite D call. V lost 4 bases and J lost 5, with 9 bases in between. The CDR3 length is 12 residues. The germline gives CDR1 DFQATT, CDR2 SNEGSKA (reference sequence). CDR3 residues: CSAINGDQPQHF. The CDR3 nucleotides are TGCAGTGCTATTAATGGGGATCAGCCCCAGCATTTT.

CDR3 sequence: CASSLRGDPGTYEQYF. Here the CDR3 DNA reads TGTGCCAGCAGTTTACGCGGTGACCCGGGGACCTACGAGCAGTACTTC. This chain joins TRBV27 and TRBJ2-7; a possible D gene is TRBD2 (5 bases). There are 16 residues in the CDR3. V lost 2 bases and J lost 2, with 16 bases in between. Looked up from germline, CDR1 is MNHEY and CDR2 is SMNVEV (reference sequence).

This clonotype was found a few times. The rearrangement uses TRBV7-6 and TRBJ2-3, with D perhaps matching TRBD2 (5 bases). V lost 1 base and J 1 base, leaving 18 bases between the germline ends. Germline V lookup: CDR1 SGHVS, CDR2 FNYEAQ. The CDR3 has 18 residues. CDR3 coding DNA: TGTGCCAGCAGCTTAGAATACGCGGGCGCGGTGGGCACAGATACGCAGTATTTT. This gives the protein CASSLEYAGAVGTDTQYF.

This clonotype was observed a handful of times. The gene calls are TRBV7-6 and TRBJ2-2; 9 bases match TRBD1. The CDR3 sequence is 14 residues long. Germline CDR1 SGHVS, CDR2 FNYEAQ. Trimming cost V 4 bases and J 7 bases; bases outside gene matches: 4. The CDR3 loop is CASSWGTGNGELFF. In DNA form, the CDR3 reads TGTGCCAGCAGCTGGGGGACAGGGAACGGGGAGCTGTTTTTT.

This clonotype was seen a few times. J is TRBJ2-5 and V is TRBV5-4; either TRBD1 or TRBD2 may supply D (5 bases each). The DNA end lines up better with TRBJ2-7; the J call may be wrong. This CDR3 comprises 17 residues. Germline V CDR1 and CDR2: SGHNT, YYREEE (reference sequence). CDR3 sequence: CASSLGVGASRADEQYF. CDR3 in DNA: TGTGCCAGCAGCTTGGGGGTCGGGGCCTCAAGGGCGGACGAGCAGTACTTC.

This clonotype was detected only a few times. The chain joins TRBV15 to TRBJ2-3, with 8 positions matching TRBD1. Germline loops: CDR1 LNHNV, CDR2 YYDKDF (reference sequence). J was trimmed by 4 bases and V by 5 bases; bases with no gene match: 11. This CDR3 has 16 amino acids. DNA for the CDR3: TGTGCCACCAGCGTTCTGCAGGGGGCTAGGGCAGATACGCAGTATTTT. This encodes CATSVLQGARADTQYF.

This clonotype was picked up a small number of times. V is TRBV5-1 and J is TRBJ2-5; 12 bases align to TRBD2. The CDR3 is made up of 14 amino acids. V lost 6 bases to trimming and J lost 5 bases; unmatched junction nucleotides: 5. CDR1 and CDR2 from the germline V gene are SGHRS and YFSETQ. CDR3 DNA sequence: TGCGCCAGCAACGGACTAGCGGGAAGTGAGACCCAGTACTTC. This encodes CASNGLAGSETQYF.

This clonotype was seen at least ten times. The J gene is TRBJ2-1, the V gene TRBV5-1, with a tentative D call TRBD2 (5 bases). Germline V gene data show CDR1 as SGHRS and CDR2 as YFSETQ. With 0 bases removed from V and 5 bases from J, the gap between germline ends came to 12 bases. CDR3 length equals 15 residues. Written as DNA, the CDR3 is TGCGCCAGCAGCTTGGGTTGGACTGAGCACAATGAGCAGTTCTTC. Residues: CASSLGWTEHNEQFF.

The chain uses TRBV4-1 and TRBJ2-5; D call uncertain. The CDR3 runs to 17 residues. CDR1 MGHRA and CDR2 YSYEKL come from the germline V gene. The ends were cut back, 0 bases at V and 1 base at J, with 15 bases in the middle. The CDR3 bases are TGCGCCAGCAGCCAAGACTGGGGTTACATCCCCCAAGAGACCCAGTACTTC. Encoded protein: CASSQDWGYIPQETQYF.

The genes are TRBV5-1 and TRBJ2-1; 9 nucleotides match TRBD1. Per the germline V gene, CDR1 is SGHRS and CDR2 is YFSETQ. Germline trimming cut 3 bases from V and 7 bases from J; bases unmatched to any gene: 5. The CDR3 runs to 14 residues. DNA of the CDR3: TGCGCCAGCAGCTCCGGGACAGGGATGAATGAGCAGTTCTTC. Translated: CASSSGTGMNEQFF.

The V and J genes are TRBV2 and TRBJ2-1; D is perhaps TRBD1 (7 bases). The last part of the DNA fits TRBJ2-7 better; the J call may be wrong. Germline CDR1 is SNHLY and CDR2 is FYNNEI. The length of the CDR3 is 15 residues. Here the CDR3 DNA reads TGTGCCAGCAGTGAAGGGCAGGGGGGCTCCTACGAGCAGTACTTC. It encodes CASSEGQGGSYEQYF.

This clonotype appeared many times. This chain uses TRBV6-2 or TRBV6-3 with TRBJ2-3; 8 positions agree with TRBD1. J lost 1 base, V lost 6 bases, and 9 bases had no gene match. Germline V gene sequence: CDR1 MNHEY, CDR2 SVGEGT. CDR3 length: 16 amino acids. In DNA, the CDR3 is TGTGCCAGCAGCCCGGACAGGGTGAGGGGCACAGATACGCAGTATTTT. This codes for CASSPDRVRGTDTQYF.

This clonotype was counted only a few times. The gene calls are TRBV4-3 and TRBJ1-2; the match to TRBD1 covers 7 bases. Looked up from germline, CDR1 is LGHNA and CDR2 is YSLEER. There are 16 residues in the CDR3. V shed 0 bases and J 4 bases; nucleotides not matched to a gene: 8. In DNA, the CDR3 is TGCGCCAGCAGCCAAGAATTTATGACAGGGTCCTATGGCTACACCTTC. This encodes CASSQEFMTGSYGYTF.

The sample holds a few counts of this clonotype. CDR3 loop: CSARDWEGVNYGYTF. In DNA form, the CDR3 reads TGCAGTGCTAGAGATTGGGAGGGGGTTAACTATGGCTACACCTTC. The rearrangement uses TRBV20-1 and TRBJ1-2; tentative D call: TRBD1 (6 bases). Trimming left V 0 bases short and J 1 base short, with 12 bases between. This CDR3 has 15 amino acids. From germline, CDR1 is DFQATT and CDR2 SNEGSKA (reference sequence).

The V and J genes are TRBV5-6 and TRBJ2-5, with D possibly being TRBD1 (6 bases). The J call may be wrong; the DNA end is better matched by TRBJ2-1. CDR1 SGHDT and CDR2 YYEEEE come from the germline V gene. The CDR3 has 14 residues. The CDR3 here is CASSSTTGYNEQFF. The CDR3 DNA reads TGTGCCAGCAGCTCGACGACAGGTTACAATGAGCAGTTCTTC.

This sequence joins TRBV27 and TRBJ2-3; maybe TRBD2 (6 bases). This CDR3 has 14 amino acids. Germline V gives CDR1 MNHEY, CDR2 SMNVEV (reference sequence). The ends were cut back, 7 bases at V and 0 bases at J, with 11 bases in the middle. The CDR3 DNA follows: TGTGCCAGCAAGGGAGGCGGGAGCACAGATACGCAGTATTTT. Translated, it gives CASKGGGSTDTQYF.

This clonotype has a handful of counts. This chain joins TRBV4-3 and TRBJ2-7; D unclear. V lost 0 bases, J lost 2 bases, and 5 bases lay in between. The CDR3 contains 13 residues. CDR1 and CDR2 (germline): LGHNA, YSLEER. Here the CDR3 DNA reads TGCGCCAGCAGCCAAGAAACTACCTACGAGCAGTACTTC. It yields the protein CASSQETTYEQYF.

This clonotype was picked up many times. This rearrangement joins TRBV5-5 to TRBJ2-3; D may be TRBD1 (5 bases). CDR3 length: 13 amino acids. Germline V lookup: CDR1 SGHKS, CDR2 YYEKEE (reference sequence). V was clipped by 4 bases and J by 3 bases, with 9 bases between them. CDR3 protein: CASSRQSTDTQYF. For the CDR3, the DNA is TGTGCCAGCAGCCGACAGAGTACAGATACGCAGTATTTT.

This clonotype was counted between two and nine times. This chain joins TRBV4-2 and TRBJ2-5; maybe TRBD1 (5 bases). The CDR3 consists of 15 residues. Germline values: CDR1 LGHNA, CDR2 YNFKEQ. V was pared by 0 bases and J by 0 bases, with 8 bases between. The CDR3 DNA is TGTGCCAGCAGCCAAGATTTGGACAACCAAGAGACCCAGTACTTC. This encodes CASSQDLDNQETQYF.

The gene calls are TRBV2 and TRBJ2-1, with TRBD2 identical over 7 bases. Germline V gives CDR1 SNHLY, CDR2 FYNNEI. The V segment lost 4 bases and the J segment 4 bases; nucleotides outside the gene matches: 7. This CDR3 region has 15 residues. DNA for the CDR3: TGTGCCAGCAGTGTGGGAGGGGACTTATACAATGAGCAGTTCTTC. This encodes CASSVGGDLYNEQFF.

In this sample, this clonotype turned up a few times. The rearrangement links TRBV6-2 or TRBV6-3 to TRBJ2-5; D not resolved. The CDR3 has 13 residues. Trimming took 6 bases from V and 2 from J, leaving 10 bases between them. Germline CDR1 reads MNHEY; CDR2 reads SVGEGT. The DNA for the CDR3 is TGTGCCAGCAGCCCTAACGAACAAGAGACCCAGTACTTC. Encoded protein: CASSPNEQETQYF.

This clonotype was counted only a few times. The chain has TRBV12-3 or TRBV12-4 and TRBJ2-4, with D perhaps matching TRBD2 (6 bases). The CDR3 spans 20 residues. Trimming cost V 3 bases and J 1 base, with 25 bases left between them. The CDR3 sequence is CASSLVLRDFQLGAKNIQYF. CDR3 DNA: TGTGCCAGCAGTTTGGTCCTCAGGGACTTCCAGCTGGGGGCCAAAAACATTCAGTACTTC.

This clonotype was picked up a small number of times. The chain couples TRBV5-1 to TRBJ2-1; TRBD1 aligns across 10 bases. The J call may be incorrect, as the DNA end agrees better with TRBJ2-7. CDR1 is SGHRS, CDR2 YFSETQ, per germline. This CDR3 has 13 amino acids. CDR3 region: CASSRTGGLEQYF. The CDR3 DNA is TGCGCCAGCAGTCGGACAGGGGGTCTCGAGCAGTACTTC.

This rearrangement joins TRBV7-9 to TRBJ1-1; unclear D gene. Germline V gene data show CDR1 as SEHNR and CDR2 as FQNEAQ (reference sequence). This CDR3 has 12 amino acids. V was shortened by 3 bases and J by 6 bases, with 8 bases between the two germline ends. CDR3 residues: CASSLLYPEAFF. For the CDR3, the DNA is TGTGCCAGCAGCTTGTTATATCCTGAAGCTTTCTTT.

This chain joins TRBV12-3 or TRBV12-4 and TRBJ1-1; no firm D call. The CDR3 consists of 14 residues. Deletions cut 7 bases from V and 2 bases from J, with 14 bases between. CDR3 coding DNA: TGTGCCAGCACCATAACCGGGCTAAACACTGAAGCTTTCTTT. It yields the protein CASTITGLNTEAFF.

This clonotype has only one observation. The rearrangement joins TRBV6-6 to TRBJ2-5; D is possibly TRBD1 (7 bases). The CDR3 has 14 residues. Germline assignment: CDR1 MNHNY and CDR2 SVGAGI (reference sequence). V dropped 10 bases and J dropped 5 bases, with 20 bases sitting between them. For the CDR3, the DNA is TGTGCCACCCAGGGGGGATCTGGGACGGAGACCCAGTACTTC. Protein: CATQGGSGTETQYF.

This clonotype was detected a few times. The V call is TRBV20-1, the J call TRBJ2-5; D is unclear. This CDR3 has 13 residues. The V gene's germline CDR1 is DFQATT and CDR2 SNEGSKA (reference sequence). The CDR3, as DNA: TGCAGCGCCTTATCCAAGAGGCGGGAGACCCAGTACTTC. Protein sequence: CSALSKRRETQYF.

Of note for this clonotype: At one boundary the junction diverges from the germline segment, which might be a read error. The chain recombines TRBV7-2 with TRBJ1-2, with D perhaps matching TRBD1 (6 bases). Germline V lookup: CDR1 SGHTA, CDR2 FQGNSA. CDR3 length: 11 residues. This CDR3 is CASSLDRRRDF. The CDR3 region has the DNA TGTGCCAGCAGCCTAGACAGGCGGCGGGACTTC.

This clonotype has at least ten counts. This chain links TRBV4-2 with TRBJ2-1, with TRBD2 matching over 11 bases. V was pared by 4 bases and J by 6 bases, with 5 bases of the junction left unmatched. The CDR3 spans 15 residues. CDR1 is LGHNA, CDR2 YNFKEQ, per germline. The CDR3: CASSPIAGGTNEQFF. The CDR3 nucleotides read TGTGCCAGCAGCCCCATAGCGGGAGGGACCAATGAGCAGTTCTTC.

This clonotype was seen more than once but under ten times. This chain joins TRBV20-1 and TRBJ1-1; D perhaps matches TRBD1 (5 bases). Germline-derived CDR1 and CDR2 are DFQATT and SNEGSKA (reference sequence). The CDR3 contains 12 residues. DNA for the CDR3: TGCAGCGCTCAGGGTTTGGACACTGAAGCTTTCTTT. Its translation is CSAQGLDTEAFF.

The chain recombines TRBV20-1 with TRBJ2-7; D remains ambiguous. CDR3 length: 14 amino acids. Per the germline V gene, CDR1 is DFQATT and CDR2 is SNEGSKA (reference sequence). V was trimmed by 0 bases and J by 3 bases, leaving 12 bases between them. The DNA for the CDR3 is TGCAGTGCTAGAGAGAGTGCCCATAACTACGAGCAGTACTTC. Its translation is CSARESAHNYEQYF.

V and J are TRBV6-2 or TRBV6-3 and TRBJ1-1, with 9 bases identical to TRBD1. The germline V gene encodes CDR1 MNHEY and CDR2 SVGEGT. The CDR3 runs to 15 residues. V shed 5 bases, J shed 7 bases, and the junction held 11 bases outside the gene matches. The CDR3 loop is CASSMPQGANYEAFF. CDR3 bases: TGTGCCAGCAGTATGCCACAGGGGGCGAACTATGAAGCTTTCTTT.